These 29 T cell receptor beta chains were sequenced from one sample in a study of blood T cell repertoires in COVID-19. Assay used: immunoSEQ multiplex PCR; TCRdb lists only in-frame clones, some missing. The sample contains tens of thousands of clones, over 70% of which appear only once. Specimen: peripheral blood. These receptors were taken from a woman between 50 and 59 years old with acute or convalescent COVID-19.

The DNA for the CDR3 is TGTGCCAGCTCACCGGGACAGGGGGCAAATTCACCCCTCCACTTT. Translated: CASSPGQGANSPLHF. J is TRBJ1-6 and V is TRBV18; TRBD1 agrees at 12 bases. With 3 bases clipped from V and 7 bases from J, the junction kept 1 base outside the gene matches. This CDR3 contains 15 residues. Looked up from germline, CDR1 is KGHSH and CDR2 is LQKENI.

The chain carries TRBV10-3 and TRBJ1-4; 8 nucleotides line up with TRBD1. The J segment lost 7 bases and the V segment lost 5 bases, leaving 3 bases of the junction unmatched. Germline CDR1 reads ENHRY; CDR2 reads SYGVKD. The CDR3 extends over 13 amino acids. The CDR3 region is CAISWDRSEKLFF. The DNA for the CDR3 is TGTGCCATCAGTTGGGACAGGAGTGAAAAACTGTTTTTT.

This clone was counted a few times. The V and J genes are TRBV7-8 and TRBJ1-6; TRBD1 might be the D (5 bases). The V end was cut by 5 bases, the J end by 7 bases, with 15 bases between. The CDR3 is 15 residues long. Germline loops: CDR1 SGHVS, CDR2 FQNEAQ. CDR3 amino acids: CASSRDSRTNSPLHF. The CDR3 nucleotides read TGTGCCAGCAGCAGGGACTCCCGGACGAATTCACCCCTCCACTTT.

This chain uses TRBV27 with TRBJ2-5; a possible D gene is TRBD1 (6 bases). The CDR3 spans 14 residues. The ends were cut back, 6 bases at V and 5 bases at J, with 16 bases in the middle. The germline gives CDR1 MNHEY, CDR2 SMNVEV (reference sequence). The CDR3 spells CASRPLDRWETQYF. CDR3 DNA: TGTGCCAGCAGACCCCTCGACAGGTGGGAGACCCAGTACTTC.

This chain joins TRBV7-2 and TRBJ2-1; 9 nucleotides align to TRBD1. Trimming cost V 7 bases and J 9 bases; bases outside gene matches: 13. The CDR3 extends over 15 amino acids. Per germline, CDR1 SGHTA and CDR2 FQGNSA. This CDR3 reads CASTSLGQGFGEQFF. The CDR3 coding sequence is TGTGCCAGCACCTCCCTCGGACAGGGGTTTGGTGAGCAGTTCTTC.

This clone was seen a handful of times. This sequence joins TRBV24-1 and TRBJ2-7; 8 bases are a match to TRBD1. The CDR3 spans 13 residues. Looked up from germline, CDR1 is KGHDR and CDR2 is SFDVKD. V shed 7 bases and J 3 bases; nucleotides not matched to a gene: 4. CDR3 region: CATRDREIYEQYF. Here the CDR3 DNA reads TGTGCCACCAGGGACAGGGAAATCTACGAGCAGTACTTC.

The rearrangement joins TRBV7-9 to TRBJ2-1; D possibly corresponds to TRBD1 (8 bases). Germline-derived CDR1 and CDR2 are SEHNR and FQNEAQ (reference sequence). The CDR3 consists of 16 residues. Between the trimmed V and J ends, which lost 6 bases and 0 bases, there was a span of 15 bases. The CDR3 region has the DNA TGTGCCAGCAGGCGCAACAGGGGGGGCTCCTACAATGAGCAGTTCTTC. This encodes CASRRNRGGSYNEQFF.

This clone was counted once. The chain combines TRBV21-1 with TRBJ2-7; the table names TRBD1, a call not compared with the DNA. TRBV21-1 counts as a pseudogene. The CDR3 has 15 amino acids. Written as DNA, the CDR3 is TGTGCCAGCAGCGAAGCACAGGGGGCGCGCGACGAGCAGTACTTC. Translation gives CASSEAQGARDEQYF.

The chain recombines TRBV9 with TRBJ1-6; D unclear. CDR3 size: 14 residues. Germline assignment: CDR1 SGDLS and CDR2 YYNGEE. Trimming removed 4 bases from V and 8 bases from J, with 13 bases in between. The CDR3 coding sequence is TGTGCCAGCAGCTCCGGTGCGCGGGATTCACCCCTCCACTTT. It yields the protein CASSSGARDSPLHF.

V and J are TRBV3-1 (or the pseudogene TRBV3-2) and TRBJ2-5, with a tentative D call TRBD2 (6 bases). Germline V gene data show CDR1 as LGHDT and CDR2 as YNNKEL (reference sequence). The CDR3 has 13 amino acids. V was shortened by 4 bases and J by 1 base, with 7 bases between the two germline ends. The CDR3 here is CASSPGLQETQYF. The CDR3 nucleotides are TGTGCCAGCAGCCCGGGACTCCAAGAGACCCAGTACTTC.

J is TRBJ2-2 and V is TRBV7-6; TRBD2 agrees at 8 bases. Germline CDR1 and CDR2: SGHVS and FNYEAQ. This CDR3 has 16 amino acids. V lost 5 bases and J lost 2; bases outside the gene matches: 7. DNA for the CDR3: TGTGCCAGCAGCAGCCTCGGGGGGGCAAACACCGGGGAGCTGTTTTTT. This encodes CASSSLGGANTGELFF.

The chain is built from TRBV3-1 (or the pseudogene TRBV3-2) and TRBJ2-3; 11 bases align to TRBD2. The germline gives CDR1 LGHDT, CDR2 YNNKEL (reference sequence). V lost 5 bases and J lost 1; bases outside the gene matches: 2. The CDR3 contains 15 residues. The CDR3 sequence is CASSNSGGGTDTQYF. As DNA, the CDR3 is TGTGCCAGCAGCAATAGCGGGGGGGGCACAGATACGCAGTATTTT.

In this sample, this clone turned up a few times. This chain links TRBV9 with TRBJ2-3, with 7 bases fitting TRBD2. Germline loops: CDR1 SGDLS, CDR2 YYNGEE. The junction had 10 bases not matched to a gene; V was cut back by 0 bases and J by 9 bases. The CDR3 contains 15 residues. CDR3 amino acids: CASSVAGGTWETQYF. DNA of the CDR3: TGTGCCAGCAGCGTAGCGGGGGGAACATGGGAGACGCAGTATTTT.

The DNA for the CDR3 is TGTGCCTGGAGTGTAGACCAGGTGGCTGGCTACACCTTC. It translates to CAWSVDQVAGYTF. This sequence joins TRBV30 and TRBJ1-2; D remains unclear. V shed 0 bases and J shed 7 bases, with 12 bases lying between them. CDR1 and CDR2 (germline): GTSNPN, SVGIG (reference sequence). The length of the CDR3 is 13 residues.

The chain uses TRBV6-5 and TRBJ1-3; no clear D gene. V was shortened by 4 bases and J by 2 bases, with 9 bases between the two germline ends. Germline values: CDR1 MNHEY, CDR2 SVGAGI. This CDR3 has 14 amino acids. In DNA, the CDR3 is TGTGCCAGCAGTTTCGCGGTGGCTGGAAACACCATATATTTT. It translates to CASSFAVAGNTIYF.

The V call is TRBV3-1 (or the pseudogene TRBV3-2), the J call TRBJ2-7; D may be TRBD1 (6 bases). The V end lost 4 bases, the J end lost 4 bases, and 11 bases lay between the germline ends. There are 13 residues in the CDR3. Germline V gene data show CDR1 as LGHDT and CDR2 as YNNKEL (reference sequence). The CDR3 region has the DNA TGTGCCAGCAGCCGGACAGACGCATACGAGCAGTACTTC. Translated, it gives CASSRTDAYEQYF.

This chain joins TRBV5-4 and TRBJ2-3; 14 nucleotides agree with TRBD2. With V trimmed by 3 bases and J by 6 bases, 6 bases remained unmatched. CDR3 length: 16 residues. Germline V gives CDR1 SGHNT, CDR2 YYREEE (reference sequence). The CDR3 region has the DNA TGTGCCAGCAGCTGGGGACTAGCGGGGGTCAGGGATACGCAGTATTTT. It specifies CASSWGLAGVRDTQYF.

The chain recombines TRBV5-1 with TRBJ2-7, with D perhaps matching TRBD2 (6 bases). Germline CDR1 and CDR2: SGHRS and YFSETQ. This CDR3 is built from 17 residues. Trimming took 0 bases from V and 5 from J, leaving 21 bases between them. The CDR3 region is CASSLALLGTPFDEQYF. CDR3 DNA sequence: TGCGCCAGCAGCTTGGCCCTTTTAGGGACTCCCTTTGACGAGCAGTACTTC.

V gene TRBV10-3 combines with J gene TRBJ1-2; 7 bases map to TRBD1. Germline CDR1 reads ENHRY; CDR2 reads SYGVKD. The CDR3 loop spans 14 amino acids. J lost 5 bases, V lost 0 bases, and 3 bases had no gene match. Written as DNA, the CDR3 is TGTGCCATCAGTGAGTCTACAGGGGTTTATGGCTACACCTTC. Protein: CAISESTGVYGYTF.

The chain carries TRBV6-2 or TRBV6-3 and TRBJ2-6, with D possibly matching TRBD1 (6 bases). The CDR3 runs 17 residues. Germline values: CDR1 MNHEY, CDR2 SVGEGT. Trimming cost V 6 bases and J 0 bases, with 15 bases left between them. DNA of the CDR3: TGTGCCAGCAGCAAATACGGACAGAGCTCTGGGGCCAACGTCCTGACTTTC. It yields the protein CASSKYGQSSGANVLTF.

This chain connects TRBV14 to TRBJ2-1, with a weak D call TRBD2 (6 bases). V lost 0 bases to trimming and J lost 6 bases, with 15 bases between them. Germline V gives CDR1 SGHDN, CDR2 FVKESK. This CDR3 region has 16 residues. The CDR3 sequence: CASSQDSSLGGNEQFF. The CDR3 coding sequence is TGTGCCAGCAGCCAAGATAGCAGCCTGGGGGGCAATGAGCAGTTCTTC. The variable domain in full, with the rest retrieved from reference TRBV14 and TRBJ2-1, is EAGVTQFPSHSVIEKGQTVTLRCDPISGHDNLYWYRRVMGKEIKFLLHFVKESKQDESGMPNNRFLAERTGGTYSTLKVQPAELEDSGVYFCASSQDSSLGGNEQFFGPGTRLTVL.

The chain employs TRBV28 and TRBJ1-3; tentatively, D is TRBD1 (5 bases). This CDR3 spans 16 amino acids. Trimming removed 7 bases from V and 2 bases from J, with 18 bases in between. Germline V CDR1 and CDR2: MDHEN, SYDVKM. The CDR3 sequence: CASTLHRGWTGNTIYF. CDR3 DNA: TGTGCCAGCACTCTTCATCGGGGGTGGACTGGAAACACCATATATTTT.

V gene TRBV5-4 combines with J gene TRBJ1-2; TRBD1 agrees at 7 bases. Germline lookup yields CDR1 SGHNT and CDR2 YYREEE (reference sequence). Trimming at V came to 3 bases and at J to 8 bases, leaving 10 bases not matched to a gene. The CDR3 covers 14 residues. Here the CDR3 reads CASSSRQGLGGYTF. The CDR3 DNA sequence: TGTGCCAGCAGCTCCAGACAGGGTCTGGGAGGCTACACCTTC.

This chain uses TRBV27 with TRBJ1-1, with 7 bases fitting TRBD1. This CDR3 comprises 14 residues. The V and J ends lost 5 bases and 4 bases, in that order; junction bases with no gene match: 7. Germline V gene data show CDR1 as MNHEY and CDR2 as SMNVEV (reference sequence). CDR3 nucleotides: TGTGCCAGCAGTCCAAGGGGGCGAGTCACTGAAGCTTTCTTT. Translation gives CASSPRGRVTEAFF.

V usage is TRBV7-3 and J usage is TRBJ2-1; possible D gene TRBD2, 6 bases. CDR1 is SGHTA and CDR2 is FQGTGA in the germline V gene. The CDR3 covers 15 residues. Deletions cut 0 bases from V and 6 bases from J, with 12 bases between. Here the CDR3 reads CASSLTAGLSNEQFF. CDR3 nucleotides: TGTGCCAGCAGCTTAACTGCGGGACTCTCCAATGAGCAGTTCTTC. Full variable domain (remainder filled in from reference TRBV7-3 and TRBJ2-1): GAGVSQTPSNKVTEKGKYVELRCDPISGHTALYWYRQSLGQGPEFLIYFQGTGAADDSGLPNDRFFAVRPEGSVSTLKIQRTERGDSAVYLCASSLTAGLSNEQFFGPGTRLTVL.

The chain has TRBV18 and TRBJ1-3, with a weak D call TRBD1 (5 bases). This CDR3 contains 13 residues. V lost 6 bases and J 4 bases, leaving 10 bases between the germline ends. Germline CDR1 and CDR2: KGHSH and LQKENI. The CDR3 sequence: CASSIDRGNTIYF. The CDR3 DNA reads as TGTGCCAGCTCCATAGACAGAGGAAACACCATATATTTT.

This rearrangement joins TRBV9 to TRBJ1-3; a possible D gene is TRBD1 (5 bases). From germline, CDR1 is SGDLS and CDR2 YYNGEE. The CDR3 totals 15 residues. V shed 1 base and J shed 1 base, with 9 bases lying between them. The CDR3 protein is CASSVSSGSGNTIYF. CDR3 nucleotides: TGTGCCAGCAGCGTATCGTCAGGGTCTGGAAACACCATATATTTT.

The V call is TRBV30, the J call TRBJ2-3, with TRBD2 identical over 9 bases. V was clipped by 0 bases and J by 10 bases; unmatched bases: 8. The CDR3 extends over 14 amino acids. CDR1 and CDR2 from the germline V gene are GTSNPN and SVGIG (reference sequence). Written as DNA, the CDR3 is TGTGCCTGGAGTGTGGCAAGCAGCGGGGGGCCGCAGTATTTT. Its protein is CAWSVASSGGPQYF.

CDR3 region: CASSLESQSYGYTF. The CDR3 DNA sequence: TGTGCCAGCAGCTTAGAGTCACAGTCTTATGGCTACACCTTC. The J gene is TRBJ1-2, the V gene TRBV13; no clear D gene. Trimming took off 1 base at V and 5 bases at J, with 11 bases between the two ends. The CDR3 is 14 amino acids. Germline lookup yields CDR1 PRHDT and CDR2 FYEKMQ (reference sequence).